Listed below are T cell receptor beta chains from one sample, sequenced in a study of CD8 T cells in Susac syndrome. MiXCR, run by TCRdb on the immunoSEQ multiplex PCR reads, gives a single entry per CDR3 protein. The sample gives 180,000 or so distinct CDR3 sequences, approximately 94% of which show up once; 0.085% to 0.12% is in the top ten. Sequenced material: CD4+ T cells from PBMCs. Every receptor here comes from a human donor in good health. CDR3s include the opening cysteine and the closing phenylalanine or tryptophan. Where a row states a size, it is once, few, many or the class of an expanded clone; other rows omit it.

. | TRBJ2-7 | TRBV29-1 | CSVRDRFSYEQYF
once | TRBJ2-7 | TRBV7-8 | CASSLAEGGEQYF
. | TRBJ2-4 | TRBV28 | CASSLYGGQGKSF
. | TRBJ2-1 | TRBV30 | CASPTRHNEQFF
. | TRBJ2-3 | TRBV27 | CASSREIADTQYF
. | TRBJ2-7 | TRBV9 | CASSVGETSAYEQYF
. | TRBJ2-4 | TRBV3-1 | CASSQSGTSGLIQYF
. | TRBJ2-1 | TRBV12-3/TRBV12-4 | CASEIAGGSYNEQFF
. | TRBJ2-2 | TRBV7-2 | CASSSRGPGELFF
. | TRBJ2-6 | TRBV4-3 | CASSQGTGLPSGANVLTF
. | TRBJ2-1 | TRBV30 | CAWSPGYNEQFF
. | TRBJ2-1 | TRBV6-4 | CASRASSGRYHNEQFF
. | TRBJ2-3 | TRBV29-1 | CSVEVEFPQYF
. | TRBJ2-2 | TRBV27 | CASSSLKITGELFF
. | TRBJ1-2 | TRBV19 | CASSAQGAAGYTF
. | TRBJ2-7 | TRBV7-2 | CASSGRRGERNEQYF
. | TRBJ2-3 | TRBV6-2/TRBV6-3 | CASSYKDFGDTQYF
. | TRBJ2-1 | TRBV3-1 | CASSPPRGATLYNEQFF
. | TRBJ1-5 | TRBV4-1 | CASSKAVDLRGNQPQHF
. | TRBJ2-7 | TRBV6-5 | CASSYKGEQQYF
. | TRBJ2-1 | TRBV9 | CASSVGTSGEEQFF
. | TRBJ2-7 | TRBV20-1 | CSAGTSGVPFEQYF
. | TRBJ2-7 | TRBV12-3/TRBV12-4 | CASSPRTGGTYEQYF
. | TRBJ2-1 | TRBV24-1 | CATRGTSGDYNEQFF
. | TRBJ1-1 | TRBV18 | CASSLGGGGNTEAFF
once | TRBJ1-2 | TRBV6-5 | CASSRTRQDYGYTF
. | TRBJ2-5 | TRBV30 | CAWSGGIIQKTQYF
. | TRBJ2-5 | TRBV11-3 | CASSPGQVEETQYF
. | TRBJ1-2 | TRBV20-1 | CSARGTGFYYGYTF